The next 13 T cell receptor beta chains were all read from a single sample in a study of identical twins. Each CDR3 protein gets one entry after TCRdb re-called the 5' RACE reads with MiXCR. The table has roughly 1.6 million distinct CDR3 sequences, around 29% seen once. Input material: cord blood. These receptors originate from a newborn girl in good health.

A few counts support this clonotype. The chain joins TRBV2 to TRBJ1-1; 7 positions match TRBD1. J lost 4 bases, V lost 7 bases, and 3 bases had no gene match. The germline V gene has CDR1 SNHLY and CDR2 FYNNEI. CDR3 size: 12 residues. The CDR3 DNA sequence: TGTGCCAGCACCGGGGACAGCACTGAAGCTTTCTTT. Translation: CASTGDSTEAFF.

The V call is TRBV5-1, the J call TRBJ2-5; TRBD2 aligns across 9 bases. There are 16 residues in the CDR3. J lost 5 bases, V lost 2 bases, and 10 bases had no gene match. Germline assignment: CDR1 SGHRS and CDR2 YFSETQ. The CDR3 nucleotides read TGCGCCAGCAGCTTAGTAGCGGGAGTTATCGGGGAGACCCAGTACTTC. Its protein is CASSLVAGVIGETQYF.

A note on this clonotype: A clone one base away is much larger, so this may be a read error. The J gene is TRBJ2-1, the V gene TRBV12-3 or TRBV12-4, with D perhaps TRBD1 (5 bases). CDR3 length: 11 amino acids. V dropped 7 bases and J dropped 13 bases, with 14 bases sitting between them. DNA for the CDR3: TGTGCCAGCACCCAGGGTGCGACCCAGTTCTTC. Translating gives CASTQGATQFF.

This clonotype was seen just once. Its ends do not fully match the called genes, so a read error is possible. The chain joins TRBV5-1 to TRBJ1-4; D perhaps matches TRBD1 (5 bases). Germline V gene lookup returns CDR1 SGHRS and CDR2 YFSETQ. This CDR3 is built from 15 residues. The CDR3 sequence is CASGLEGTANEKLFF. As DNA, the CDR3 is TGCGCCAGCGGCTTGGAAGGGACGGCTAATGAAAAACTGTTTTTT.

The rearrangement uses TRBV5-8 and TRBJ1-1; D not certain. Germline CDR1 SGHTS, CDR2 YDEGEE. V was shortened by 1 base and J by 1 base, with 11 bases between the two germline ends. The CDR3 consists of 15 residues. This CDR3 is CASSLMGIPNTEAFF. The CDR3, as DNA: TGTGCCAGCAGCTTGATGGGGATTCCGAACACTGAAGCTTTCTTT.

The chain couples TRBV29-1 to TRBJ1-1, with D perhaps matching TRBD1 (5 bases). CDR3 size: 17 residues. Germline V gene data show CDR1 as SQVTM and CDR2 as ANQGSEA. Trimming pared 4 bases from V and 1 base from J, leaving 22 bases between. This CDR3 reads CSVVLMIRTGGNTEAFF. DNA for the CDR3: TGCAGCGTTGTTCTCATGATCAGGACGGGGGGGAACACTGAAGCTTTCTTT.

The V call is TRBV6-1, the J call TRBJ2-3; TRBD2 matches at 10 bases. The V and J ends lost 2 bases and 4 bases, in that order; junction bases with no gene match: 6. Germline values: CDR1 MNHNS, CDR2 SASEGT. This CDR3 spans 16 amino acids. DNA for the CDR3: TGTGCCAGCAGTGAAAAGCTAGCGGGAGCCTCAGATACGCAGTATTTT. Its translation is CASSEKLAGASDTQYF.

This clonotype was seen a handful of times. This chain uses TRBV20-1 with TRBJ2-3; 7 positions match TRBD2. The CDR3 length is 14 residues. Germline V gene data show CDR1 as DFQATT and CDR2 as SNEGSKA (reference sequence). V dropped 5 bases and J dropped 0; count of bases not matched to a gene: 5. In nucleotides, the CDR3 is TGCAGTGCTTTAAGCGGGGCGAGCACAGATACGCAGTATTTT. Encoded protein: CSALSGASTDTQYF.

In this sample, this clonotype turned up a few times. The chain couples TRBV2 to TRBJ2-7; 12 bases are shared with TRBD2. Germline loops: CDR1 SNHLY, CDR2 FYNNEI. This CDR3 comprises 15 residues. V shed 7 bases, J shed 0 bases, and the junction held 4 bases outside the gene matches. In DNA, the CDR3 is TGTGCCAGCATTCGACTAGCGGGGGCCTCCTACGAGCAGTACTTC. The encoded protein is CASIRLAGASYEQYF.

This clonotype has at least ten counts. V is TRBV29-1 and J is TRBJ1-4; D is possibly TRBD1 (5 bases). This CDR3 comprises 13 residues. V was cut by 7 bases and J by 5 bases, with 14 bases left in between. CDR1 SQVTM and CDR2 ANQGSEA come from the germline V gene. CDR3 coding DNA: TGCAGCGCCGGGCTGGGGCAGAATGAAAAACTGTTTTTT. Translated: CSAGLGQNEKLFF.

The gene calls are TRBV24-1 and TRBJ2-7; TRBD2 matches at 7 bases. Trimming cost V 3 bases and J 10 bases; bases outside gene matches: 17. Germline V gene sequence: CDR1 KGHDR, CDR2 SFDVKD. This CDR3 has 16 residues. CDR3 loop: CATSDSREAYQESQYF. DNA of the CDR3: TGTGCCACCAGTGATAGCCGGGAGGCGTACCAAGAGTCCCAGTACTTC.

V is TRBV27 and J is TRBJ1-5; the D gene is possibly TRBD1 (6 bases). The CDR3 runs to 14 residues. CDR1 MNHEY and CDR2 SMNVEV come from the germline V gene (reference sequence). The ends were cut back, 4 bases at V and 4 bases at J, with 11 bases in the middle. This CDR3 is CASSSSQGNQPQHF. The CDR3 bases are TGTGCCAGCAGTTCTTCACAGGGAAATCAGCCCCAGCATTTT.

This clonotype was counted many times. The chain recombines TRBV5-1 with TRBJ1-4; no clear D gene. This CDR3 contains 15 residues. The germline V gene has CDR1 SGHRS and CDR2 YFSETQ. V was trimmed by 4 bases and J by 0 bases, leaving 10 bases between them. The CDR3 region has the DNA TGCGCCAGCAGCCCCTGGACTGCAACTAATGAAAAACTGTTTTTT. This gives the protein CASSPWTATNEKLFF.